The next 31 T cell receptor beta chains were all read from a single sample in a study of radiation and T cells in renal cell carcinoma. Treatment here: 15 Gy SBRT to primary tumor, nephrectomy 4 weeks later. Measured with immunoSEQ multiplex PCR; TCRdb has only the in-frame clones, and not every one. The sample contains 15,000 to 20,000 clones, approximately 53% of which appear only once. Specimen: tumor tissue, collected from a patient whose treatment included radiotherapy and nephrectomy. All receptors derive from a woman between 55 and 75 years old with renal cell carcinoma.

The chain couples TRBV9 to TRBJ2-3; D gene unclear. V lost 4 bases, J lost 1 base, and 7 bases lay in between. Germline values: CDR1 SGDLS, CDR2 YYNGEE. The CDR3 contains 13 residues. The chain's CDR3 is CASSFGRTDTQYF. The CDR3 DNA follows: TGTGCCAGCAGCTTCGGCCGCACAGATACGCAGTATTTT.

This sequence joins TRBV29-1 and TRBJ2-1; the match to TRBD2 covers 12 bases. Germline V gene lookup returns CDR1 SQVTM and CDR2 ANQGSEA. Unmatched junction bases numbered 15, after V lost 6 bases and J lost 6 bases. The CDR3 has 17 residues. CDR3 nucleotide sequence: TGCAGCGTCCCTTCCCCCCTAGCGGGAGGGTTGAGCAATGAGCAGTTCTTC. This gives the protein CSVPSPLAGGLSNEQFF.

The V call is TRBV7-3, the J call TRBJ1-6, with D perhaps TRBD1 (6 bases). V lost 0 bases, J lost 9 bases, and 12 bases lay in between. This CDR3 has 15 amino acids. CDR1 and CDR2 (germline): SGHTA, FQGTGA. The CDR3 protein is CASSLTRGEGSPLHF. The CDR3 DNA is TGTGCCAGCAGCTTAACCAGGGGTGAGGGTTCACCCCTCCACTTT.

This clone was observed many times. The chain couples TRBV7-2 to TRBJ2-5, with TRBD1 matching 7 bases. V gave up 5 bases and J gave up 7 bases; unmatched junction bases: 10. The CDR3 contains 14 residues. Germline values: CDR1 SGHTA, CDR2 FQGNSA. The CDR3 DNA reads TGTGCCAGCAGCGTATCGACAGGGCAGGGGACCCAGTACTTC. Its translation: CASSVSTGQGTQYF.

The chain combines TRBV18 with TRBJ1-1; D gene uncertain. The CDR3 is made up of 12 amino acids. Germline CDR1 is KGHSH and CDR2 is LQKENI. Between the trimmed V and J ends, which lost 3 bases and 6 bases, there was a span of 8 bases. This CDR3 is CASSPTLPEAFF. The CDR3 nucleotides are TGTGCCAGCTCACCGACCCTGCCTGAAGCTTTCTTT. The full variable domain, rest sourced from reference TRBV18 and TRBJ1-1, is NAGVMQNPRHLVRRRGQEARLRCSPMKGHSHVYWYRQLPEEGLKFMVYLQKENIIDESGMPKERFSAEFPKEGPSILRIQQVVRGDSAAYFCASSPTLPEAFFGQGTRLTVV.

CDR3 nucleotide sequence: TGTGCCAGCAGTGCGACAGGGGGGGATACGCAGTATTTT. It codes for CASSATGGDTQYF. V gene TRBV25-1 combines with J gene TRBJ2-3, with 9 nucleotides matching TRBD1. CDR1 and CDR2 (germline): MGHDK, SYGVNS. This CDR3 has 13 residues. The V and J ends lost 4 bases and 6 bases, in that order; junction bases with no gene match: 2.

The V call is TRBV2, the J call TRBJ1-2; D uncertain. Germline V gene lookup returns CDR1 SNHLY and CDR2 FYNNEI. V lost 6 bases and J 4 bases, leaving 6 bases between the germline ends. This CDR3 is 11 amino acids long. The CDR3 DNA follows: TGTGCCAGCAGGGTCCGCTATGGCTACACCTTC. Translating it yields CASRVRYGYTF.

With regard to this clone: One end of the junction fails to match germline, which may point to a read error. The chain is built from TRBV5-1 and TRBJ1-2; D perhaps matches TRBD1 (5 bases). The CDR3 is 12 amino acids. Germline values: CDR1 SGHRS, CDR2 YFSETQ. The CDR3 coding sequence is TGTGCCAGCAGTACAGGTACTTATGGCTACACCTTC. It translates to CASSTGTYGYTF.

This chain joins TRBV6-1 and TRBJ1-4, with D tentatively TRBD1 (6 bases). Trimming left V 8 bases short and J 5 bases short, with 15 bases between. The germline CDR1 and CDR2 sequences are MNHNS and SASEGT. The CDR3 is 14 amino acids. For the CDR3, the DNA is TGTGCCAGCCGTATGACAGGCGGAAATGAAAAACTGTTTTTT. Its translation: CASRMTGGNEKLFF.

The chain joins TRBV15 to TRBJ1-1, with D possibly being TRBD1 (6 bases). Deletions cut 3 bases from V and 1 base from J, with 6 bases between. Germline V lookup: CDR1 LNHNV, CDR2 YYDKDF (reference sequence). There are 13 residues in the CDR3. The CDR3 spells CATSRTGNTEAFF. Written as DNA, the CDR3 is TGTGCCACCAGCAGGACAGGGAACACTGAAGCTTTCTTT. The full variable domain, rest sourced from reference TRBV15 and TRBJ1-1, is DAMVIQNPRYQVTQFGKPVTLSCSQTLNHNVMYWYQQKSSQAPKLLFHYYDKDFNNEADTPDNFQSRRPNTSFCFLDIRSPGLGDTAMYLCATSRTGNTEAFFGQGTRLTVV.

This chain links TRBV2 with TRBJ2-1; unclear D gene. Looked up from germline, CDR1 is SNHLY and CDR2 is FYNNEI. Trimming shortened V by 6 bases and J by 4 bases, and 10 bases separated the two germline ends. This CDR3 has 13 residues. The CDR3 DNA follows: TGTGCCAGCAGCCCCGCAAGTTACAATGAGCAGTTCTTC. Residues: CASSPASYNEQFF.

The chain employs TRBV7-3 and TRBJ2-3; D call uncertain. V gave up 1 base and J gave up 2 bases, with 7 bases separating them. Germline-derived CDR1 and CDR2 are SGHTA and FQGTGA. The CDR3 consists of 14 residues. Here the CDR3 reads CASSLSGFTDTQYF. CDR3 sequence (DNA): TGTGCCAGCAGCTTAAGTGGCTTCACAGATACGCAGTATTTT.

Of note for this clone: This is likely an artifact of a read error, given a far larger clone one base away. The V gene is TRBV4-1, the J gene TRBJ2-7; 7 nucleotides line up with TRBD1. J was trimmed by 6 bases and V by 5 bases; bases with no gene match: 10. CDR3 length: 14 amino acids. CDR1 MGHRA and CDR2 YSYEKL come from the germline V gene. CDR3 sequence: CASSLEYRGREQYF. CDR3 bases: TGCGCCAGCAGCTTGGAGTATAGGGGGCGCGAGCAGTACTTC.

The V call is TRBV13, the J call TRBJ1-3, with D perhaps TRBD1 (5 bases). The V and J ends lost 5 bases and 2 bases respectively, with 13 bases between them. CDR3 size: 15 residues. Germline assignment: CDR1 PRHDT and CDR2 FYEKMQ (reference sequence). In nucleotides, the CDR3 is TGTGCCAGCAGCGTGAGCAGGGACCCTGGAAACACCATATATTTT. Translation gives CASSVSRDPGNTIYF.

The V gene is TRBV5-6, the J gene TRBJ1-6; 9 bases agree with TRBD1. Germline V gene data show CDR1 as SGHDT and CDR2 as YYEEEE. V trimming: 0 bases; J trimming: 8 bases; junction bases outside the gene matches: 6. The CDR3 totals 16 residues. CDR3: CASSLGDRAFDSPLHF. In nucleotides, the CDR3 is TGTGCCAGCAGCTTGGGGGACAGGGCATTTGATTCACCCCTCCACTTT. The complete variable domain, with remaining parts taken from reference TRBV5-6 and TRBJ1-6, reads DAGVTQSPTHLIKTRGQQVTLRCSPKSGHDTVSWYQQALGQGPQFIFQYYEEEERQRGNFPDRFSGHQFPNYSSELNVNALLLGDSALYLCASSLGDRAFDSPLHFGNGTRLTVT.

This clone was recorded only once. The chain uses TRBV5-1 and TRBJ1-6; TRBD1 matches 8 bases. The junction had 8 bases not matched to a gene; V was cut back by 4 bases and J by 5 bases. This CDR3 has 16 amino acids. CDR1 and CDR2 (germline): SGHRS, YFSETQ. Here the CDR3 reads CASSRGTGQNNSPLHF. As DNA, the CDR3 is TGCGCCAGCAGCCGTGGGACAGGACAGAATAATTCACCCCTCCACTTT.

The CDR3 region has the DNA TGCGCCAGCAGCCCGCCGGGGGGGGTGATGAACACTGAAGCTTTCTTT. It yields the protein CASSPPGGVMNTEAFF. The chain combines TRBV5-1 with TRBJ1-1; TRBD1 is a possible D gene (5 bases). The CDR3 has 16 residues. Germline values: CDR1 SGHRS, CDR2 YFSETQ. V gave up 4 bases and J gave up 0 bases, with 16 bases separating them.

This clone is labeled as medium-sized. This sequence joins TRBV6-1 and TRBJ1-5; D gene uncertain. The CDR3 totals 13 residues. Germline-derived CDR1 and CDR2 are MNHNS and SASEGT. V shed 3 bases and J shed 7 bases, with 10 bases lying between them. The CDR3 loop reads CASSDKGRQPQHF. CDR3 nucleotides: TGTGCCAGCAGTGATAAAGGGCGACAGCCCCAGCATTTT.

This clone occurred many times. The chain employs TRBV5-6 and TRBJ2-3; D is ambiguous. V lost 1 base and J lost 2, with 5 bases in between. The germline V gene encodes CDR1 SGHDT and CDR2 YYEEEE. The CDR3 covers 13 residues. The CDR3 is CASSLQFTDTQYF. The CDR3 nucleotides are TGTGCCAGCAGCTTGCAGTTCACAGATACGCAGTATTTT. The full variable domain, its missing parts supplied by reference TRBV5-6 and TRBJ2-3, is DAGVTQSPTHLIKTRGQQVTLRCSPKSGHDTVSWYQQALGQGPQFIFQYYEEEERQRGNFPDRFSGHQFPNYSSELNVNALLLGDSALYLCASSLQFTDTQYFGPGTRLTVL.

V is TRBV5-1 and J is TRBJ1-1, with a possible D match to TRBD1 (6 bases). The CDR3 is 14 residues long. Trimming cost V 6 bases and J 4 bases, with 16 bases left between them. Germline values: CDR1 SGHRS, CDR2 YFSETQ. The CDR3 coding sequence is TGCGCCAGCATCAGCTCTCCGGGGGCCACTGAAGCTTTCTTT. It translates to CASISSPGATEAFF.

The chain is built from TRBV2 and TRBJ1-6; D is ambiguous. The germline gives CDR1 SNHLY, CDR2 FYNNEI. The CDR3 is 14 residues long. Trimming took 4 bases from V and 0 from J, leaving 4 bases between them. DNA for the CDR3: TGTGCCAGCAGTGGGGGCTCCTATAATTCACCCCTCCACTTT. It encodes CASSGGSYNSPLHF.

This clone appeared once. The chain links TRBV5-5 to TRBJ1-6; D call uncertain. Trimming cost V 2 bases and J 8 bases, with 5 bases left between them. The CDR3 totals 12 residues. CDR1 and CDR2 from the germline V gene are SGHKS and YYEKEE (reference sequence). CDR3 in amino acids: CASSFPDSPLHF. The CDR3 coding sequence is TGTGCCAGCAGCTTCCCGGATTCACCCCTCCACTTT.

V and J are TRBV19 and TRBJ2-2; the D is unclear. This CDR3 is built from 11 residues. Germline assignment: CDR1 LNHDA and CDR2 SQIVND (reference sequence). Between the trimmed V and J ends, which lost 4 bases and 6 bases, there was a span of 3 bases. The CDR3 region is CASSRPGELFF. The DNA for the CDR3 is TGTGCCAGTAGTAGGCCCGGGGAGCTGTTTTTT.

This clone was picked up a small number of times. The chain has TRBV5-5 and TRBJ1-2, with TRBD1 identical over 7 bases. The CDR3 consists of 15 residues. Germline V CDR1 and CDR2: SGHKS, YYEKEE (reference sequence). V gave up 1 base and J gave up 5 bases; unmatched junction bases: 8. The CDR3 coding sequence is TGTGCCAGCAGCTTGCAGGGGGAGCTTCTGTATGGCTACACCTTC. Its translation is CASSLQGELLYGYTF.

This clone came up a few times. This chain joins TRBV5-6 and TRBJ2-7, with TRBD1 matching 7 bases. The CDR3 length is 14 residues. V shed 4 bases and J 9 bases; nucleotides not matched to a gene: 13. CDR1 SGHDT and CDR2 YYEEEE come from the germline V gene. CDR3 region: CASSGGQLAIGQYF. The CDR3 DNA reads TGTGCCAGCAGCGGGGGACAGTTAGCGATAGGGCAGTACTTC.

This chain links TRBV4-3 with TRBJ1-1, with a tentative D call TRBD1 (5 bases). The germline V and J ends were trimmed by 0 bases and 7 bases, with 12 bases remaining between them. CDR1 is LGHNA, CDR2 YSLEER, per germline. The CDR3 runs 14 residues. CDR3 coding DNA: TGCGCCAGCAGCCAAGAATACAGGACTTTTGAAGCTTTCTTT. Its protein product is CASSQEYRTFEAFF.

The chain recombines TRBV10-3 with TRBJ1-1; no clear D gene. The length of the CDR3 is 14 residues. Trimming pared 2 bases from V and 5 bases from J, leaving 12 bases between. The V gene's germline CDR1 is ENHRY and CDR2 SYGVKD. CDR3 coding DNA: TGTGCCATCAGTGAGGCTGACTCGCGGACTGAAGCTTTCTTT. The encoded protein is CAISEADSRTEAFF.

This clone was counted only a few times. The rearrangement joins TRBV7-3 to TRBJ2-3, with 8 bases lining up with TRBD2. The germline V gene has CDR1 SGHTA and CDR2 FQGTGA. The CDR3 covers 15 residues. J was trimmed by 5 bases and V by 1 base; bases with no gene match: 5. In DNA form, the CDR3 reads TGTGCCAGCAGCTTAAATAGCGGGAAAGGAGATACGCAGTATTTT. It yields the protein CASSLNSGKGDTQYF.

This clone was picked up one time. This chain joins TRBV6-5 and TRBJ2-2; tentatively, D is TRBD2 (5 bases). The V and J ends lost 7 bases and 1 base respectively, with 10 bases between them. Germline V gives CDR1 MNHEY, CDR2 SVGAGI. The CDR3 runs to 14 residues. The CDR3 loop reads CASNWSGNTGELFF. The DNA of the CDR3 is TGTGCCAGCAACTGGAGCGGGAACACCGGGGAGCTGTTTTTT.

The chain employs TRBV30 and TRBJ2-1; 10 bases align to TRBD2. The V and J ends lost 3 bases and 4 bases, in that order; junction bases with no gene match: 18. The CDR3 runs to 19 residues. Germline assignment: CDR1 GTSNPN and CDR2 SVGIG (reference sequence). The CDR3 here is CAWRSGQGGSGRAYNEQFF. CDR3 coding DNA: TGTGCCTGGAGATCCGGCCAGGGAGGGAGCGGGAGGGCATACAATGAGCAGTTCTTC.

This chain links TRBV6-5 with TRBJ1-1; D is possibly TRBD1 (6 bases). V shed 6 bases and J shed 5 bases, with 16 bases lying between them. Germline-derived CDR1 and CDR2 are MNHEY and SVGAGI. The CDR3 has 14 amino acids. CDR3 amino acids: CASRNPTGRTEAFF. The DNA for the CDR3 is TGTGCCAGCAGAAATCCCACAGGGAGGACTGAAGCTTTCTTT.